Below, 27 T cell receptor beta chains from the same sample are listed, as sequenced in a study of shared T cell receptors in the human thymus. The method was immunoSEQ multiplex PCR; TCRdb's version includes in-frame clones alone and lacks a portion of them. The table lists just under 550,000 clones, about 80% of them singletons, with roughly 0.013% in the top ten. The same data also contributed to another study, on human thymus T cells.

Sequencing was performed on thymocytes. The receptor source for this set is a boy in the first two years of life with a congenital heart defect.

CDR3 loop: CASSLGFPGEVNTEAFF. The CDR3 bases are TGTGCCAGCAGCTTGGGTTTTCCGGGGGAGGTGAACACTGAAGCTTTCTTT. V and J are TRBV5-6 and TRBJ1-1; tentative D call: TRBD1 (5 bases). The V end lost 0 bases, the J end lost 0 bases, and 15 bases lay between the germline ends. Germline V gives CDR1 SGHDT, CDR2 YYEEEE. The CDR3 spans 17 residues.

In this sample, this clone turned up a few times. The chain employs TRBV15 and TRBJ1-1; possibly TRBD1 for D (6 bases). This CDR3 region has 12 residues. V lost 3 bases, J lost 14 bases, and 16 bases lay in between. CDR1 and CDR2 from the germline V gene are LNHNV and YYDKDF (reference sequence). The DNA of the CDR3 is TGTGCCACCAGCAGGACGGGACAAGGCTTCTTCTTT. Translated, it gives CATSRTGQGFFF.

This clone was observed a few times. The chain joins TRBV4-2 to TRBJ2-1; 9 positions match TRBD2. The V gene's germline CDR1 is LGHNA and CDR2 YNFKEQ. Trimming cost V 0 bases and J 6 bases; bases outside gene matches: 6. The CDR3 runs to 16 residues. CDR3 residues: CASSQDGREGVNEQFF. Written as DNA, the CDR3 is TGTGCCAGCAGCCAAGATGGGCGGGAGGGGGTCAATGAGCAGTTCTTC.

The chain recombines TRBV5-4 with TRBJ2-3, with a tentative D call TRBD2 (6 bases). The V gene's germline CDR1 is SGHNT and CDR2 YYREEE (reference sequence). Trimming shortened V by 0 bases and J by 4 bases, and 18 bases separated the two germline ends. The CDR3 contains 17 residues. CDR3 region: CASSLEREWSSADTQYF. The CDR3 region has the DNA TGTGCCAGCAGCTTGGAACGGGAGTGGAGTAGCGCAGATACGCAGTATTTT.

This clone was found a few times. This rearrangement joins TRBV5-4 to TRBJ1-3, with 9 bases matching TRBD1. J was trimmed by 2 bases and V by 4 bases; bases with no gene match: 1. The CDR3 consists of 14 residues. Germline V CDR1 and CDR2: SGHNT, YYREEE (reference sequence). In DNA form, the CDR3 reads TGTGCCAGCAGCGGGACAGGGACTGGAAACACCATATATTTT. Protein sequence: CASSGTGTGNTIYF.

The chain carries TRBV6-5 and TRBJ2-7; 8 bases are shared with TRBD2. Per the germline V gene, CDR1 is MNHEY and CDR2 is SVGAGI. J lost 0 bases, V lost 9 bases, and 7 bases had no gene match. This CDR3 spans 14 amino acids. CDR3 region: CASVAGKHSYEQYF. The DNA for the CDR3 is TGTGCCAGTGTAGCGGGAAAACACTCCTACGAGCAGTACTTC.

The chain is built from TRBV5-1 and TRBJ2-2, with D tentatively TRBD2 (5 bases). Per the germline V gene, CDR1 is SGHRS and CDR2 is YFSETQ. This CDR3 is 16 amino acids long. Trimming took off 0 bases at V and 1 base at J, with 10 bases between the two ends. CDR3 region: CASSLVLAENTGELFF. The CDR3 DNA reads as TGCGCCAGCAGCTTGGTCCTAGCCGAGAACACCGGGGAGCTGTTTTTT.

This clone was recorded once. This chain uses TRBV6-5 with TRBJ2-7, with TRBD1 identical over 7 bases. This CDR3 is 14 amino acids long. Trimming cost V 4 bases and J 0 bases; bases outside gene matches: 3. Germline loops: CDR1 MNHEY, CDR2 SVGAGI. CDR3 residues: CASSWTGPSYEQYF. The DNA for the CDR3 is TGTGCCAGCAGTTGGACAGGACCCTCCTACGAGCAGTACTTC.

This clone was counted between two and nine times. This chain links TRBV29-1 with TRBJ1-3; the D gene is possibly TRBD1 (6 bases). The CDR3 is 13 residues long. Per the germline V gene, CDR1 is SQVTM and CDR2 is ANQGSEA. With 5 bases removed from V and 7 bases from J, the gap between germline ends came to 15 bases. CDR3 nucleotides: TGCAGCGTTCAACAGGGTGGAATGAACACCATATATTTT. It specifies CSVQQGGMNTIYF.

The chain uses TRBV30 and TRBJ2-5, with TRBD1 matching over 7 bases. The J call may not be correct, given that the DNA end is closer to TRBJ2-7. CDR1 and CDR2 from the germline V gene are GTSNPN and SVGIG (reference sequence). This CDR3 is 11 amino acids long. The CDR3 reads CACQGAYEQYF. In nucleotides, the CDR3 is TGTGCCTGTCAGGGGGCCTACGAGCAGTACTTC.

CDR3 DNA sequence: TGTGCCAGCAGCTATCTAAGCGGGAGGGCCGGCGAGCAGTACTTC. Encoded protein: CASSYLSGRAGEQYF. This chain joins TRBV27 and TRBJ2-7; 10 bases agree with TRBD2. The V gene end was trimmed by 6 bases and the J gene end by 6 bases; junction bases not matched to a gene: 11. The CDR3 is 15 amino acids. CDR1 is MNHEY, CDR2 SMNVEV, per germline (reference sequence).

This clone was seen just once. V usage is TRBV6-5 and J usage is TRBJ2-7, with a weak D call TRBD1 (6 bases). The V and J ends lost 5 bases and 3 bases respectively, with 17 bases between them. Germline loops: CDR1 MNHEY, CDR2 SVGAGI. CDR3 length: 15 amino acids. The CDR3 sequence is CASSPGDKPYYEQYF. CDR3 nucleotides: TGTGCCAGCAGTCCTGGGGACAAGCCATACTACGAGCAGTACTTC.

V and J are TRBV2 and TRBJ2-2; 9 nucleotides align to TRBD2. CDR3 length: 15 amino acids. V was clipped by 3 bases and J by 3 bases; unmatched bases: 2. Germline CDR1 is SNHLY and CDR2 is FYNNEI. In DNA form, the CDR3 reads TGTGCCAGCAGTGATCTAGCGGGGTACACCGGGGAGCTGTTTTTT. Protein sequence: CASSDLAGYTGELFF. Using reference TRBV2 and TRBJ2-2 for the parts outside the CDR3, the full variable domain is EPEVTQTPSHQVTQMGQEVILRCVPISNHLYFYWYRQILGQKVEFLVSFYNNEISEKSEIFDDQFSVERPDGSNFTLKIRSTKLEDSAMYFCASSDLAGYTGELFFGEGSRLTVL.

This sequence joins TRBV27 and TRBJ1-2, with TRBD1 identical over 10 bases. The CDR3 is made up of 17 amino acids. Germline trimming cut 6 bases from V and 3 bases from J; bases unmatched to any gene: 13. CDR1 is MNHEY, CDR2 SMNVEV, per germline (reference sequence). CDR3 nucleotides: TGTGCCAGCAGCAGCACGTCCGGGACAGGGGTTTACTATGGCTACACCTTC. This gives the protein CASSSTSGTGVYYGYTF.

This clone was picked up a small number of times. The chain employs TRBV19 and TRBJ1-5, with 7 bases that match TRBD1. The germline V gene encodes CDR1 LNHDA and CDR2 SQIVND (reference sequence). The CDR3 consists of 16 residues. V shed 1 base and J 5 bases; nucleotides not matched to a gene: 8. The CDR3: CASSIVGRGVDQPQHF. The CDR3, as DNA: TGTGCCAGTAGTATAGTTGGCAGGGGGGTGGATCAGCCCCAGCATTTT.

CDR3 loop: CAWMGGRGQWFGYEQYF. As DNA, the CDR3 is TGTGCCTGGATGGGGGGCAGGGGGCAATGGTTCGGCTACGAGCAGTACTTC. This chain connects TRBV30 to TRBJ2-5, with 8 bases identical to TRBD1. The J call may be faulty, since TRBJ2-7 better matches the DNA end. The germline CDR1 and CDR2 sequences are GTSNPN and SVGIG (reference sequence). The CDR3 has 17 amino acids.

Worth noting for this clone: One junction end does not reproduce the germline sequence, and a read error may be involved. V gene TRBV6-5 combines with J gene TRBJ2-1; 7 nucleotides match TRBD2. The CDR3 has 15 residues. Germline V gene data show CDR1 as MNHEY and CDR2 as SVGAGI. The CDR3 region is CAGSHMGGEGNEQFF. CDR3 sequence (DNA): TGTGCCGGCAGCCACATGGGCGGGGAGGGAAATGAGCAGTTCTTC.

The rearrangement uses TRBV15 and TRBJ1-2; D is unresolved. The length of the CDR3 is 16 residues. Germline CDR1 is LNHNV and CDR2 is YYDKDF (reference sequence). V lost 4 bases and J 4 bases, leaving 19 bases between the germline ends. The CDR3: CATSIVPREGGYGYTF. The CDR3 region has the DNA TGTGCCACCAGCATCGTCCCGCGGGAGGGAGGCTATGGCTACACCTTC.

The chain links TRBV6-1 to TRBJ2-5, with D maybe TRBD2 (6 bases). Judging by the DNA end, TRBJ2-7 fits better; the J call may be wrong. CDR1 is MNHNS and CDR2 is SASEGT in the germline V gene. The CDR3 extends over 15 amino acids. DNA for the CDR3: TGTGCCAGCAGCATAGTAAGGGACTCATCCTACGAGCAGTACTTC. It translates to CASSIVRDSSYEQYF.

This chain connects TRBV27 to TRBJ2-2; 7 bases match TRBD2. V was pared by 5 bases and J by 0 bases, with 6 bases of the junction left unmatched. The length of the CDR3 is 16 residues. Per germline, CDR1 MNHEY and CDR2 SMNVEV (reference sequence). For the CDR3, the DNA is TGTGCCAGCAGTAACCCGGGGGGTCCGAACACCGGGGAGCTGTTTTTT. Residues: CASSNPGGPNTGELFF.

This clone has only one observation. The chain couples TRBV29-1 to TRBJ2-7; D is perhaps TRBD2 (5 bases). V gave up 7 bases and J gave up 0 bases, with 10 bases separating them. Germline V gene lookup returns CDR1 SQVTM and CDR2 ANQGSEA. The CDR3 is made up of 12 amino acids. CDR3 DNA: TGCAGCGCGGGGTGCGACTCCTACGAGCAGTACTTC. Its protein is CSAGCDSYEQYF.

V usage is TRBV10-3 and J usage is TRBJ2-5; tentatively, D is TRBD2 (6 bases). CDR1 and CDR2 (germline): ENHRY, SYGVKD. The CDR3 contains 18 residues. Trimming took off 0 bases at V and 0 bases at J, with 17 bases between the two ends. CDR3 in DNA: TGTGCCATCAGTGAGTCGACTCGGCGGGACTGGCACCAAGAGACCCAGTACTTC. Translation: CAISESTRRDWHQETQYF.

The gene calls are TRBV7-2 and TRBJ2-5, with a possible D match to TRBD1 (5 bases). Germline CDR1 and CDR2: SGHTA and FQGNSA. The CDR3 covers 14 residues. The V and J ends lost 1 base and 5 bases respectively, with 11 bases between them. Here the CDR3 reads CASSLGAGWETQYF. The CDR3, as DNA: TGTGCCAGCAGCTTAGGGGCAGGGTGGGAGACCCAGTACTTC.

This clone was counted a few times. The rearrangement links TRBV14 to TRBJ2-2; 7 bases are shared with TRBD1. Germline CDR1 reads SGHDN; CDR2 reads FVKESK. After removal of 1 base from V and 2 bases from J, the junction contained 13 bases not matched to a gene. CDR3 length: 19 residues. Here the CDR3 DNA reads TGTGCCAGCAGCCAAGGTTCATTGGGGGCAGGGGGAAACACCGGGGAGCTGTTTTTT. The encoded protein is CASSQGSLGAGGNTGELFF.

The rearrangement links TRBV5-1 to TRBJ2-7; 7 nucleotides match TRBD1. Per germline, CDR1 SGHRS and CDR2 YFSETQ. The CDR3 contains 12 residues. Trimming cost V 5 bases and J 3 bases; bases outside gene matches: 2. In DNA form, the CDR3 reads TGCGCCAGCAGGGACAGGCTCTACGAGCAGTACTTC. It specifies CASRDRLYEQYF.

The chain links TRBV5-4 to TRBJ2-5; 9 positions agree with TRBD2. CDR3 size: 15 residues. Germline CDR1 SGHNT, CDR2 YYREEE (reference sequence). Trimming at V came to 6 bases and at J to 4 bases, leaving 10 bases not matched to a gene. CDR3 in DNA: TGTGCCAGCACCCCCCAGCGGGAGGCGTTAGAGACCCAGTACTTC. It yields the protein CASTPQREALETQYF.

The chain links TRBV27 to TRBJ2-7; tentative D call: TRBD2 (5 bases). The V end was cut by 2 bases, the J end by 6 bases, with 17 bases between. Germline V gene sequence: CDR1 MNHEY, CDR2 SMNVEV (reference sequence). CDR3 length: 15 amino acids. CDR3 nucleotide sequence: TGTGCCAGCAGTTTAAGACTACCCCAAGGACTCGAGCAGTACTTC. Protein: CASSLRLPQGLEQYF.